Sequencing of this T cell receptor (beta chain) was carried out in a study of cytomegalovirus exposure and HLA in healthy donors. Study overall: There were over 350 genotyped donors. Of these, 81% fell in the genetic ancestry cluster associated with self-reported Caucasian donors. Notes on the study in general: DRB1 had the most TCR associations and HLA-C the fewest, a later analysis found, with rates varying by HLA locus. Using a false discovery rate of 0.05, a later analysis showed that about 16,000 TCR beta sequences were associated with HLA alleles. Fewer N-insertions than the approximately 700-donor mean were reportedly shown by an Asian-associated ancestry cluster in a later analysis.

The PCR ran on 60 Vbeta and 13 Jbeta primers. Data came from immunoSEQ multiplex PCR; TCRdb stores just in-frame clones and leaves some out. The sample holds tens of thousands of clones; approximately 78% are singletons and the top ten take roughly 2.6%. Worth noting for this clone: Its antigen is not identified.

The CDR3 has 18 amino acids. Germline V lookup: CDR1 MGHRA, CDR2 YSYEKL. V lost 1 base and J lost 7; bases outside the gene matches: 16. This chain joins TRBV4-1 and TRBJ1-2, with 9 bases lining up with TRBD1. The material sequenced was PBMCs. This TCR was recovered from a male donor in good health and CMV-seropositive. The DNA for the CDR3 is TGCGCCAGCAGCCAAGGGACCGGGACAGGGAGTTATATTGGTGGCTACACCTTC. Residues: CASSQGTGTGSYIGGYTF.